A single sample gave rise to the 2 T cell receptor beta chains below, sequenced in a study of beta chain features in type 1 diabetes. Reverse transcribing all isolated RNA meant expressed TCRB transcripts were sequenced. This table comes from immunoSEQ multiplex PCR, and its TCRdb copy is limited to in-frame clones, with some not included. The sample yields about 150,000 clones, over 8.5% seen once. Sequencing was done on a sample of central memory CD4+ T cells from blood. The receptors derive from a man between 18 and 35 years old in good health.

The genes are TRBV7-2 and TRBJ2-5; no clear D gene. There are 13 residues in the CDR3. Germline CDR1 is SGHTA and CDR2 is FQGNSA. V was pared by 1 base and J by 2 bases, with 5 bases between. This chain's CDR3 is CASSLGMQETQYF. CDR3 in DNA: TGTGCCAGCAGCTTAGGGATGCAAGAGACCCAGTACTTC. Using reference TRBV7-2 and TRBJ2-5 for the parts outside the CDR3, the full variable domain is GAGVSQSPSNKVTEKGKDVELRCDPISGHTALYWYRQSLGQGLEFLIYFQGNSAPDKSGLPSDRFSAERTGGSVSTLTIQRTQQEDSAVYLCASSLGMQETQYFGPGTRLLVL.

The rearrangement links TRBV28 to TRBJ1-4; TRBD1 matches at 7 bases. After removal of 6 bases from V and 2 bases from J, the junction contained 9 bases not matched to a gene. Germline V gene sequence: CDR1 MDHEN, CDR2 SYDVKM. The CDR3 has 16 amino acids. The CDR3 is CASSPGQSTTNEKLFF. DNA of the CDR3: TGTGCCAGCAGCCCGGGACAGAGCACTACTAATGAAAAACTGTTTTTT.